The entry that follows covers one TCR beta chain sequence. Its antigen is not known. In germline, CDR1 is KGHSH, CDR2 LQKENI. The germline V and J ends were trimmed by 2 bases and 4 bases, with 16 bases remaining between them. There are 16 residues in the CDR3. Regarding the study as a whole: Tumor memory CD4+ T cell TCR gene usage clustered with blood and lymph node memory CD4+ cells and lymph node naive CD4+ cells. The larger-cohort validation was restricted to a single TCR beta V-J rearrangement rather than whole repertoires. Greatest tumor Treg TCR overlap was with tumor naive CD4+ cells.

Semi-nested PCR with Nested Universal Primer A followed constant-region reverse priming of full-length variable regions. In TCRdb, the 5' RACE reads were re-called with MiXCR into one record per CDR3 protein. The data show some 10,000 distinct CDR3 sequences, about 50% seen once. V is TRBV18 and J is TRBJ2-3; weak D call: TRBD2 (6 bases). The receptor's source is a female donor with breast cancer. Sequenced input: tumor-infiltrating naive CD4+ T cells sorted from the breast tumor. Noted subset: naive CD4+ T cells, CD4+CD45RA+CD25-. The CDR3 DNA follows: TGTGCCAGCTCACCAACGGGACTCGGCGGTCCAGATACGCAGTATTTT. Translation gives CASSPTGLGGPDTQYF.